These T cell receptor beta chains were read from a single sample in a study of T cell responses to AZD1222 COVID-19 vaccine. Generated by immunoSEQ multiplex PCR, the TCRdb table keeps only in-frame clones and is missing some. The profile shows approximately 110,000 clones, roughly 84% of them singletons. The sample in question was peripheral blood, obtained on day 0 of AZD1222 vaccination. These receptors were taken from an adult in good health. Each CDR3 is given with its conserved first and last residue. The order of the fields is V gene, clone size, D gene, J gene, CDR3 DNA, CDR3 protein. D genes are given only for firm matches. Rows give clone size only sometimes, using once, few, many, or a class for an expanded clone.

v_gene: TRBV7-8; abundance: NA; d_gene: NA; j_gene: TRBJ1-2; CDR3nt: TGTGCCAGCAGCCGAGAGACAGGCGATCTGGGAGCTGGCTACACCTTC; CDR3aa: CASSRETGDLGAGYTF
v_gene: TRBV10-3; abundance: NA; d_gene: NA; j_gene: TRBJ1-5; CDR3nt: TGTGCCATCAGTGAGTCGATCCAAGGGCAGATCAGCAATCAGCCCCAGCATTTT; CDR3aa: CAISESIQGQISNQPQHF
v_gene: TRBV3-1/TRBV3-2; abundance: NA; d_gene: NA; j_gene: TRBJ1-1; CDR3nt: TGTGCCAGCAGCCGGGCCGGCCCAAACACTGAAGCTTTCTTT; CDR3aa: CASSRAGPNTEAFF
v_gene: TRBV27; abundance: NA; d_gene: NA; j_gene: TRBJ2-7; CDR3nt: TGTGCCAGCAGTTTACTTAACGAGCAGTACTTC; CDR3aa: CASSLLNEQYF
v_gene: TRBV19; abundance: NA; d_gene: NA; j_gene: TRBJ1-2; CDR3nt: TGTGCCAGTAGTATAGAGGCAGGAACAAACTATGGCTACACCTTC; CDR3aa: CASSIEAGTNYGYTF
v_gene: TRBV11-2; abundance: NA; d_gene: TRBD2; j_gene: TRBJ2-2; CDR3nt: TGTGCCAGCAGCTCCCCCGGGACTAGACACACCGGGGAGCTGTTTTTT; CDR3aa: CASSSPGTRHTGELFF
v_gene: TRBV5-4; abundance: NA; d_gene: TRBD1; j_gene: TRBJ1-1; CDR3nt: TGTGCCAGCAGCTTGAGGGACAGGGGAGTAGGGGCTGAAGCTTTCTTT; CDR3aa: CASSLRDRGVGAEAFF
v_gene: TRBV19; abundance: NA; d_gene: NA; j_gene: TRBJ1-3; CDR3nt: TGTGCCAGTAGTATTGTACTCAGGGGCGGCACCATATATTTT; CDR3aa: CASSIVLRGGTIYF
v_gene: TRBV6-5; abundance: NA; d_gene: NA; j_gene: TRBJ1-3; CDR3nt: TGTGCCAGCAAGAGGGGCTGGTCGACTGGAAACACCATATATTTT; CDR3aa: CASKRGWSTGNTIYF
v_gene: TRBV27; abundance: NA; d_gene: NA; j_gene: TRBJ2-5; CDR3nt: TGTGCCAGCAGGCCGATACCCCAAGAGACCCAGTACTTC; CDR3aa: CASRPIPQETQYF
v_gene: TRBV12-3/TRBV12-4; abundance: NA; d_gene: NA; j_gene: TRBJ2-3; CDR3nt: TGTGCCAGCAGGAGCATTTCCGATACGCAGTATTTT; CDR3aa: CASRSISDTQYF
v_gene: TRBV2; abundance: NA; d_gene: NA; j_gene: TRBJ1-1; CDR3nt: TGTGCCAGCAGTGAAACGGCAGGTCGAGCTTTCTTT; CDR3aa: CASSETAGRAFF
v_gene: TRBV5-1; abundance: NA; d_gene: NA; j_gene: TRBJ2-6; CDR3nt: TGCGCCAGCAGCTCCCTTGGGTCCTCTGGGGCCAACGTCCTGACTTTC; CDR3aa: CASSSLGSSGANVLTF
v_gene: TRBV10-2; abundance: NA; d_gene: NA; j_gene: TRBJ1-3; CDR3nt: TGCGCCAGCAGTGATCCCAGGGGTAATGGAAACACCATATATTTT; CDR3aa: CASSDPRGNGNTIYF
v_gene: TRBV7-9; abundance: NA; d_gene: NA; j_gene: TRBJ2-1; CDR3nt: TGTGCCAGCGGCGTGGTGGCCCTTGGACTAAACAATGAGCAGTTCTTC; CDR3aa: CASGVVALGLNNEQFF
v_gene: TRBV5-1; abundance: NA; d_gene: TRBD1; j_gene: TRBJ2-5; CDR3nt: TGCGCCAGCAGCTCCACAGGGGCCCAGTACTTC; CDR3aa: CASSSTGAQYF
v_gene: TRBV15; abundance: NA; d_gene: NA; j_gene: TRBJ1-1; CDR3nt: TGTGCCACCAGCAGAGATTTAAGACGGGCTTTCTTT; CDR3aa: CATSRDLRRAFF
v_gene: TRBV7-9; abundance: NA; d_gene: NA; j_gene: TRBJ2-3; CDR3nt: TGTGCCAGCAGCTTTGGAGGCCTCACAGATACGCAGTATTTT; CDR3aa: CASSFGGLTDTQYF
v_gene: TRBV10-1; abundance: few; d_gene: NA; j_gene: TRBJ2-2; CDR3nt: TGCGCCAGCAGTGAGTCGGGGACCGGGGAGCTGTTTTTT; CDR3aa: CASSESGTGELFF
v_gene: TRBV5-4; abundance: NA; d_gene: NA; j_gene: TRBJ2-7; CDR3nt: TGTGCCAGCAGCTTGACGGGGGGCGCCTACGAGCAGTACTTC; CDR3aa: CASSLTGGAYEQYF
v_gene: TRBV29-1; abundance: NA; d_gene: NA; j_gene: TRBJ1-1; CDR3nt: TGCAGCGTTGAATGGATAGTTGGGGGCACTGAAGCTTTCTTT; CDR3aa: CSVEWIVGGTEAFF
v_gene: TRBV5-1; abundance: NA; d_gene: TRBD2; j_gene: TRBJ2-1; CDR3nt: TGCGCCAGCAGCTTGGTTCGGGGGGGCGATGAGCAGTTCTTC; CDR3aa: CASSLVRGGDEQFF
v_gene: TRBV4-2; abundance: NA; d_gene: TRBD1; j_gene: TRBJ1-5; CDR3nt: TGTGCCAGCAGCCTATCCGGGACAGGGGCCCTTAGCAATCAGCCCCAGCATTTT; CDR3aa: CASSLSGTGALSNQPQHF
v_gene: TRBV14; abundance: NA; d_gene: TRBD2; j_gene: TRBJ2-3; CDR3nt: TGTGCCAGCAGCCAAGAGGCTAGCGGGGTTGTAGATACGCAGTATTTT; CDR3aa: CASSQEASGVVDTQYF
v_gene: TRBV5-1; abundance: NA; d_gene: TRBD1; j_gene: TRBJ1-2; CDR3nt: TGCGCCAGCAGCTTGGCGTTCTCGGGACAGACCCTGTATGGCTACACCTTC; CDR3aa: CASSLAFSGQTLYGYTF
v_gene: TRBV27; abundance: NA; d_gene: TRBD1; j_gene: TRBJ2-7; CDR3nt: TGTGCCAGCAGTTTAACCCAAGGTGGGACAGGGGTCTACGAGCAGTACTTC; CDR3aa: CASSLTQGGTGVYEQYF
v_gene: TRBV25-1; abundance: NA; d_gene: NA; j_gene: TRBJ2-3; CDR3nt: TGTGCCAGCAGTGACAGGGGGCGGGAGGCAGATACGCAGTATTTT; CDR3aa: CASSDRGREADTQYF
v_gene: TRBV27; abundance: NA; d_gene: TRBD1; j_gene: TRBJ2-7; CDR3nt: TGTGCCAGCAGTTTATCCGGGACAGGGCACTACGAGCAGTACTTC; CDR3aa: CASSLSGTGHYEQYF
v_gene: TRBV5-5; abundance: NA; d_gene: NA; j_gene: TRBJ2-2; CDR3nt: TGTGCCAGCAGCTTAGGACCCCCCTCCAGCTATAACACCGGGGAGCTGTTTTTT; CDR3aa: CASSLGPPSSYNTGELFF